The 2 T cell receptor beta chains given below trace back to one sample, sequenced in a study of human thymus T cells (TCRdb year 2020). Thymus tissue was obtained as surgical resects removed during corrective cardiac surgery. Library method: the immunoSEQ multiplex PCR assay. TCRdb holds this immuneACCESS table with in-frame rearrangements only. Some clones are missing; in checked studies, unresolved V genes explain under half, and the rest has no known cause. This sample holds fewer than 90,000 clones; around 96% were observed only once. The leading ten clones occupy roughly 0.031% of the sample. Sequencing input: thymus tissue. These receptors came from a boy in the first two years of life with a congenital heart defect but otherwise immunologically healthy.

The chain joins TRBV19 to TRBJ1-2, with 8 nucleotides matching TRBD1. Germline CDR1 LNHDA, CDR2 SQIVND (reference sequence). J was trimmed by 2 bases and V by 4 bases; bases with no gene match: 6. The CDR3 consists of 15 residues. This chain's CDR3 is CASSNPRGLNYGYTF. The DNA of the CDR3 is TGTGCCAGTAGTAACCCCAGGGGGCTAAACTATGGCTACACCTTC.

The V and J genes are TRBV19 and TRBJ1-1; possible D gene TRBD1, 5 bases. Between the trimmed V and J ends, which lost 3 bases and 7 bases, there was a span of 9 bases. This CDR3 spans 12 amino acids. Germline assignment: CDR1 LNHDA and CDR2 SQIVND (reference sequence). The CDR3 coding sequence is TGTGCCAGTAGTATCGACAGTCATGAAGCTTTCTTT. As protein: CASSIDSHEAFF.